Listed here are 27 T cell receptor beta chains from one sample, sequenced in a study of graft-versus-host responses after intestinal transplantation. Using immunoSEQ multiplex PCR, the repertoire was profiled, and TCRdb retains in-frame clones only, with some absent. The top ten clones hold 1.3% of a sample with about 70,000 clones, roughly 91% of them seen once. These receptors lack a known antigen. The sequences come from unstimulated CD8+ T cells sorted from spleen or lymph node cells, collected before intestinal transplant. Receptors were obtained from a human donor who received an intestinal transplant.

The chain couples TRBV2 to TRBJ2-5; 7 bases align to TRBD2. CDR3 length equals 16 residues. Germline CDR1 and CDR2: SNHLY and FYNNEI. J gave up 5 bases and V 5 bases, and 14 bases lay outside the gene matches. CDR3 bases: TGTGCCAGCAGTCCCCGTTGGGCTAGCGGTGGCGAGACCCAGTACTTC. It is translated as CASSPRWASGGETQYF.

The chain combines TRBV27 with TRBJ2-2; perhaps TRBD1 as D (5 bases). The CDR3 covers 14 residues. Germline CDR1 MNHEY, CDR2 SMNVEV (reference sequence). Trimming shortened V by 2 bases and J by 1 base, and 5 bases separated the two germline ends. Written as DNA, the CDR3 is TGTGCCAGCAGTTTAACAGGGAACACCGGGGAGCTGTTTTTT. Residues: CASSLTGNTGELFF.

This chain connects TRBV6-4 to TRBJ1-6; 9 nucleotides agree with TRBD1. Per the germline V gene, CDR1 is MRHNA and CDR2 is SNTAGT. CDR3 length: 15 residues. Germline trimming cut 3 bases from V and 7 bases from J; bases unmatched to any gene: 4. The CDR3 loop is CASSEVGQGNSPLHF. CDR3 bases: TGTGCCAGCAGTGAAGTCGGACAGGGGAATTCACCCCTCCACTTT.

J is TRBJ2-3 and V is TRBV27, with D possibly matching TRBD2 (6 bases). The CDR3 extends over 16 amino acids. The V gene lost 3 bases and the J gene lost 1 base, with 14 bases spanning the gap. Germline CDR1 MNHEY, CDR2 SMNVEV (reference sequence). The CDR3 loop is CASSFSGPGGTDTQYF. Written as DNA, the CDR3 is TGTGCCAGCAGTTTCTCGGGCCCGGGGGGCACAGATACGCAGTATTTT.

CDR3 nucleotide sequence: TGTGCCAGCACCGAGATCAGGACAGGTGGCGAGCAGTACTTC. Translated, it gives CASTEIRTGGEQYF. The chain carries TRBV6-1 and TRBJ2-7; 7 nucleotides agree with TRBD1. Germline lookup yields CDR1 MNHNS and CDR2 SASEGT. V trimming: 7 bases; J trimming: 6 bases; junction bases outside the gene matches: 12. The CDR3 consists of 14 residues.

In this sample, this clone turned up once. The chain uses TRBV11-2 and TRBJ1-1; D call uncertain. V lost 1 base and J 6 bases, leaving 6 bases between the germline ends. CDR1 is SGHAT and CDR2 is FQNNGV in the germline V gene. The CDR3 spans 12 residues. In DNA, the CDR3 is TGTGCCAGCAGCTTAGGGCAGGCTGAAGCTTTCTTT. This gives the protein CASSLGQAEAFF.

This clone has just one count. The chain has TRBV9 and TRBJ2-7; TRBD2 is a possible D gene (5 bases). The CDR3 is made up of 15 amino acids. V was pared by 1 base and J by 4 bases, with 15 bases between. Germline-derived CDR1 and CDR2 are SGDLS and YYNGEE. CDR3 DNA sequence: TGTGCCAGCAGCGTAACTCCAGGACTGCTTTACGAGCAGTACTTC. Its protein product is CASSVTPGLLYEQYF.

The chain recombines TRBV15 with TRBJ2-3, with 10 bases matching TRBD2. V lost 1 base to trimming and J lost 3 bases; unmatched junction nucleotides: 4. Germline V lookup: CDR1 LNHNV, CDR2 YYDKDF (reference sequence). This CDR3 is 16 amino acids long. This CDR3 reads CATSRVAGGQTDTQYF. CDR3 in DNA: TGTGCCACCAGCAGAGTAGCGGGGGGCCAGACAGATACGCAGTATTTT.

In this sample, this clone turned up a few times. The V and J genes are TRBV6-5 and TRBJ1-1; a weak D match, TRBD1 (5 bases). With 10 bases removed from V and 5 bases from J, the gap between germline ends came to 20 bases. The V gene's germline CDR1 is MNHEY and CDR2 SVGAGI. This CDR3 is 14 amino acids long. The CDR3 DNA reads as TGTGCCACCGGGGAGTCTCTCGGGGGGACTGAAGCTTTCTTT. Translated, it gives CATGESLGGTEAFF.

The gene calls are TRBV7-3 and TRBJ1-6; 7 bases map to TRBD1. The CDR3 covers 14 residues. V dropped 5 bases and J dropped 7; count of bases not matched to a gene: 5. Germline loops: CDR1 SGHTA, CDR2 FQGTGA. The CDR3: CASSPGQSNSPLHF. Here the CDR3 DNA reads TGTGCCAGCAGCCCGGGACAGAGCAATTCACCCCTCCACTTT.

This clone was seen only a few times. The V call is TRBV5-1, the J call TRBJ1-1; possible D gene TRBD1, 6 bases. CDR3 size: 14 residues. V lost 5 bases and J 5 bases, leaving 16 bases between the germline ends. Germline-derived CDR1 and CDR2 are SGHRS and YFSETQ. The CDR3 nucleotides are TGCGCCAGCAGTCCCGGGGGGGCCTGGACTGAAGCTTTCTTT. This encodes CASSPGGAWTEAFF.

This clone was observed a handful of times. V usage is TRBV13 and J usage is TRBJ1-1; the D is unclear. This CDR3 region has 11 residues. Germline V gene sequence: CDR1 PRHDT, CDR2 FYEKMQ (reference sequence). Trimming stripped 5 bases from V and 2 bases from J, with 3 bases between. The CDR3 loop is CASSPNTEAFF. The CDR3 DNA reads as TGTGCCAGCAGCCCTAACACTGAAGCTTTCTTT. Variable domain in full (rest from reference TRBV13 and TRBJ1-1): AAGVIQSPRHLIKEKRETATLKCYPIPRHDTVYWYQQGPGQDPQFLISFYEKMQSDKGSIPDRFSAQQFSDYHSELNMSSLELGDSALYFCASSPNTEAFFGQGTRLTVV.

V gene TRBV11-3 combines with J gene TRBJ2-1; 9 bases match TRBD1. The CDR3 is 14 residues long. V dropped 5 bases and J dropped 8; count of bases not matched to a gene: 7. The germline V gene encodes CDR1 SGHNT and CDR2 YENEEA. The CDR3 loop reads CASSHRDRDYEQFF. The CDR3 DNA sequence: TGTGCCAGCAGCCACCGGGACAGGGATTATGAGCAGTTCTTC.

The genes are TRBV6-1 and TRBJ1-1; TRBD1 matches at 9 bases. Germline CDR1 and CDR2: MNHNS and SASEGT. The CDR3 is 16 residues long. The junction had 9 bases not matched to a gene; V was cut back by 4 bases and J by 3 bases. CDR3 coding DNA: TGTGCCAGCAGTGTACGGGACAGGGTAAGGGACACTGAAGCTTTCTTT. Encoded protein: CASSVRDRVRDTEAFF.

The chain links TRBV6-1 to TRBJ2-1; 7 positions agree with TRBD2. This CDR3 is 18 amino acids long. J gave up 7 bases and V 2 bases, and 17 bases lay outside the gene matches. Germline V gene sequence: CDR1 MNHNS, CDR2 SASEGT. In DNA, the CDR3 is TGTGCCAGCAGTGAATGGGTTTATGTGGGGGGGGATGCGAATGAGCAGTTCTTC. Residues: CASSEWVYVGGDANEQFF.

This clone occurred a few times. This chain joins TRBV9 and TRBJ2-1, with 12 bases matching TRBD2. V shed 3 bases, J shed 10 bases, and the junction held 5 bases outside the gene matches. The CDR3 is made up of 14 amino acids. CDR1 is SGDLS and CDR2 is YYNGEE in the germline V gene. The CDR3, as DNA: TGTGCCAGCAGCGCTAGCGGGGGGGTCGAGGAGCAGTTCTTC. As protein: CASSASGGVEEQFF.

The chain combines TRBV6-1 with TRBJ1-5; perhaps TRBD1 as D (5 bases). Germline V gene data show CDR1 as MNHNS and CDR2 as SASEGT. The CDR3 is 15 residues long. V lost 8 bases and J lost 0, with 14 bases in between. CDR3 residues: CASSPGVYSNQPQHF. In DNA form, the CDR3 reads TGTGCCAGCTCGCCGGGGGTCTATAGCAATCAGCCCCAGCATTTT.

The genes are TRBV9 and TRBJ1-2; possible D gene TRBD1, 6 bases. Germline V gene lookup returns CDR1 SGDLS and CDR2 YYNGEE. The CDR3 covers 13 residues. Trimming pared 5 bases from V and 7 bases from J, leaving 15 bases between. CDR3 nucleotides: TGTGCCAGCAGAAAAGGGGGGAGGGGTGGCTACACCTTC. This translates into CASRKGGRGGYTF.

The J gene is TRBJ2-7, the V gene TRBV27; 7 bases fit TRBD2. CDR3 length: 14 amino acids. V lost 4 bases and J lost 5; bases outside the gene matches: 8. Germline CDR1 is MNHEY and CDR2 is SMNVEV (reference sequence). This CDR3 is CASSWGGDLNEQYF. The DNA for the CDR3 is TGTGCCAGCAGTTGGGGGGGGGATCTCAACGAGCAGTACTTC.

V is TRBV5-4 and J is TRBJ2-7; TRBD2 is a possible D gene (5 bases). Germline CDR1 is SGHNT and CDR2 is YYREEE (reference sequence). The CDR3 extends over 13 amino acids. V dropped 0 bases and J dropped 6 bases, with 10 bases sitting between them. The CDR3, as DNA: TGTGCCAGCAGCTTGGGGCCCGGGGTCGAGCAGTACTTC. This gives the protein CASSLGPGVEQYF.

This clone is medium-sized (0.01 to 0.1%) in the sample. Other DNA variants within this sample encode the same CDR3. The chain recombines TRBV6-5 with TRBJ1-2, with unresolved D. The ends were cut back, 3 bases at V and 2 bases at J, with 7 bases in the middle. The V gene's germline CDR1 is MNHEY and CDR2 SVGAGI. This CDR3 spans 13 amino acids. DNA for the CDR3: TGTGCCAGCAGTTATGAGGGCAACTATGGCTACACCTTC. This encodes CASSYEGNYGYTF.

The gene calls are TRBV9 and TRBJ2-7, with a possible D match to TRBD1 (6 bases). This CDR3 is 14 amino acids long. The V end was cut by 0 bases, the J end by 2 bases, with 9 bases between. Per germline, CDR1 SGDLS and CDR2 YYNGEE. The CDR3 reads CASSVEGHTYEQYF. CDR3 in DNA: TGTGCCAGCAGCGTAGAGGGACACACCTACGAGCAGTACTTC.

In DNA form, the CDR3 reads TGTGCCATCAGTGAGTCAGGGACAGCACAAGAGACCCAGTACTTC. Amino acid sequence: CAISESGTAQETQYF. This rearrangement joins TRBV10-3 to TRBJ2-5; TRBD1 matches 7 bases. From germline, CDR1 is ENHRY and CDR2 SYGVKD. There are 15 residues in the CDR3. The ends lost 0 bases at V and 2 bases at J; junction bases unmatched: 3.

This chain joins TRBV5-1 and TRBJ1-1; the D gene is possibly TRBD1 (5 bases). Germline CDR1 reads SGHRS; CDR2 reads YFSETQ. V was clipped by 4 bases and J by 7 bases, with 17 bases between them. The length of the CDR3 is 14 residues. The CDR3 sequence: CASSPTPGLGEAFF. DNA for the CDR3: TGCGCCAGCAGCCCCACACCAGGGCTGGGTGAAGCTTTCTTT.

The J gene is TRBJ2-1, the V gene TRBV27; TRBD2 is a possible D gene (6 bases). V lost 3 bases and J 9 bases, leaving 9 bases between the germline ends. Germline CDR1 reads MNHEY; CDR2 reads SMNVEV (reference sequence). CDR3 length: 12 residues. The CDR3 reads CASSFPGGEQFF. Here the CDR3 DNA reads TGTGCCAGCAGTTTCCCCGGGGGTGAGCAGTTCTTC.

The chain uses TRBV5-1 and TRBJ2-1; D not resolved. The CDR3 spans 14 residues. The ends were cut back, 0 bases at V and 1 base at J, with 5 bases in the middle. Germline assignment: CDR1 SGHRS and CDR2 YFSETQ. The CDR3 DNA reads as TGCGCCAGCAGCTTGGGACTGTCCTACAATGAGCAGTTCTTC. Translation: CASSLGLSYNEQFF.

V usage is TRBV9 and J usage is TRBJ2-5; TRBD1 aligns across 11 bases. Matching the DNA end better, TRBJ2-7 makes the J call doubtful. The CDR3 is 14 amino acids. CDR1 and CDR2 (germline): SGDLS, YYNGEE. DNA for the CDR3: TGTGCCAGCAGCATCGGACAGGGGGCCGGCGAGCAGTACTTC. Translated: CASSIGQGAGEQYF.